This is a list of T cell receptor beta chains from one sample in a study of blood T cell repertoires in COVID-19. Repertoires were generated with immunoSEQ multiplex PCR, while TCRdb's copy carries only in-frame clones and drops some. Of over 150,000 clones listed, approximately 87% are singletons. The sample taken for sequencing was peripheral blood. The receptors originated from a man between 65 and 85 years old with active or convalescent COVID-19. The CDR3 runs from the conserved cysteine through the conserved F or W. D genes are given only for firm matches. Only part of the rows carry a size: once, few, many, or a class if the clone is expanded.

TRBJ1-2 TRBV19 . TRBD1 TGTGCCAGTAGCCCCGAACGACAGGGGGCCAACTATGGCTACACCTTC CASSPERQGANYGYTF
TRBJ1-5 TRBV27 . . TGTGCCAGCAGTTTAAGAGGGGGAAGAAATCAGCCCCAGCATTTT CASSLRGGRNQPQHF
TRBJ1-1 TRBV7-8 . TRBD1 TGTGCCAGCAGCGCCCGACAGGGTAGGGGCACTGAAGCTTTCTTT CASSARQGRGTEAFF
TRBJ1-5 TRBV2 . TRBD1 TGTGCCAGCAGCACCGGACAGGGCCCTCAGCCCCAGCATTTT CASSTGQGPQPQHF
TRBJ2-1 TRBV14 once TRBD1 TGTGCCAGCAGTCCTCCTGACAGGGTCAGGGATGAGCAGTTCTTC CASSPPDRVRDEQFF
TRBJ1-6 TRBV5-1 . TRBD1 TGCGCCAGCAGCTTAGGCACAGGGGACTATAATTCACCCCTCCACTTT CASSLGTGDYNSPLHF
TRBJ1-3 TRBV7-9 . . TGTGCCAGCAGCACCGGGACATACTCTGGAAACACCATATATTTT CASSTGTYSGNTIYF
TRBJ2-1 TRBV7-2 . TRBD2 TGTGCCAGCAGCTTAGACGGGACTAGCGGGAGTAATGAGCAGTTCTTC CASSLDGTSGSNEQFF
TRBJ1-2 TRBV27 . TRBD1 TGTGCCAGCAGCACCCCTCGACAGGGCGACGGCTACACCTTC CASSTPRQGDGYTF
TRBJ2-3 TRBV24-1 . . TGTGCCACCAGTGACCCGACGGGAGTGGGTGATACGCAGTATTTT CATSDPTGVGDTQYF
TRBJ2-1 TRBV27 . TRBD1 TGTGCCAGCAGTTTATCGGGGACAGTTTACAATGAGCAGTTCTTC CASSLSGTVYNEQFF
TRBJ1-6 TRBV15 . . TGTGCCACCAGCAGAGGCGGTAGGGGTGGACCCCTCCACTTT CATSRGGRGGPLHF
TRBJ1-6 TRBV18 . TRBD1 TGTGCCAGCTCACCCGGGGACAGGCAGGGCTTACGGAATTCACCCCTCCACTTT CASSPGDRQGLRNSPLHF
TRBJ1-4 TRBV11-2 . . TGTGCCAGCAGCTCCTCGACGGGCGGGGTTGAAAAACTGTTTTTT CASSSSTGGVEKLFF
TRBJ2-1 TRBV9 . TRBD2 TGTGCCAGCAGTCCGGGACTAGGGGTTAATGAGCAGTTCTTC CASSPGLGVNEQFF
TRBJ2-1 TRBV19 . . TGTGCTTATCCCACGAGTGAAGGCGGGGCGATAACCTACAATGAGCAGTTCTTC CAYPTSEGGAITYNEQFF
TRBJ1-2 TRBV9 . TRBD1 TGTGCCAGCAGCGCCGTCGGGACAGGGGACTATGGCTACACCTTC CASSAVGTGDYGYTF
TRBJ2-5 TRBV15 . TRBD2 TGTGCCACCAGCAGAAATAGCGGGGGTGAGACCCAGTACTTC CATSRNSGGETQYF
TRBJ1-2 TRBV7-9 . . TGTGCCAGCAGCTTAGACAGGGCGGGTGGCTACACCTTC CASSLDRAGGYTF
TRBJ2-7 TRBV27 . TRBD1 TGTGCCAGCAAGGGACAGGGAAACTACGAGCAGTACTTC CASKGQGNYEQYF
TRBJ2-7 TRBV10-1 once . TGCGCCAGCAGTGAGTCTCGGGGATCTTACTCCTACGAGCAGTACTTC CASSESRGSYSYEQYF
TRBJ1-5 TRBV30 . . TGTGCCTGGAATCTAAGGGGGGGCACACCCCAGCATTTT CAWNLRGGTPQHF
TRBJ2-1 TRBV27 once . TGTGCCAGCAGTTCCCTCCTCCTTTCGCGCGAGCAGTTCTTC CASSSLLLSREQFF
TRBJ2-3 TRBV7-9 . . TGTGCCAGCAGCTTTAAAGGGGTGGGAGATACGCAGTATTTT CASSFKGVGDTQYF
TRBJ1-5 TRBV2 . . TGTGCCAGCAAGAAGGGGTCTAGCAATCAGCCCCAGCATTTT CASKKGSSNQPQHF
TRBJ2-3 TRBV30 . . TGTGCCTGGATTACTAGGGGGATGTCAGATACGCAGTATTTT CAWITRGMSDTQYF
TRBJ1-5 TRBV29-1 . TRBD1 TGCAGCGGCGGACAGGGCGGACGCAATCAGCCCCAGCATTTT CSGGQGGRNQPQHF
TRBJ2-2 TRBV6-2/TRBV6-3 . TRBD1 TGTGCCAGCAGTTGGACAGGGTGGGGCACCGGGGAGCTGTTTTTT CASSWTGWGTGELFF
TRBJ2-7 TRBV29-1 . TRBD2 TGCAGCGTCCAGCGGGGGTACGAGCAGTACTTC CSVQRGYEQYF
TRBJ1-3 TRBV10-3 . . TGTGCCATCAGGGCAGATCGATCTGGAAACACCATATATTTT CAIRADRSGNTIYF
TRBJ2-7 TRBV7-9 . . TGTGCCAGCAGCTTAGACGCGGGCAGATCCTACGAGCAGTACTTC CASSLDAGRSYEQYF
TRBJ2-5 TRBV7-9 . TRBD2 TGTGCCAGCAGTTTAGAGTGGGGACTAGGTAAACAGTACTTC CASSLEWGLGKQYF
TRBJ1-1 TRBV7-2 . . TGTGCCAGCAGCGGGCTAATGAACACTGAAGCTTTCTTT CASSGLMNTEAFF
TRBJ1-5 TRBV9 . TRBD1 TGTGCCAGCAGCGTAGGCCAGGGGGTAGGTCAGCCCCAGCATTTT CASSVGQGVGQPQHF
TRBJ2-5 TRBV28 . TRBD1 TGTGCCACGAGACAGGGATTATGGGAGACCCAGTACTTC CATRQGLWETQYF
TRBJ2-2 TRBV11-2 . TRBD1 TGTGCCAGCAGCTTAAACAGGGGCACCGGGGAGCTGTTTTTT CASSLNRGTGELFF
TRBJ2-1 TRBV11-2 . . TGTGCCAGCAGCTTAGACAGGGGTCAATCCTACAATGAGCAGTTCTTC CASSLDRGQSYNEQFF
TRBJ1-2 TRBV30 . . TGTGCCTGGAGTGTACTCCGACTCGGATTCTATGGCTACACCTTC CAWSVLRLGFYGYTF
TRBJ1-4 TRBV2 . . TGTGCCTCTAGGTGGTTCGGCACTAATGAAAAACTGTTTTTT CASRWFGTNEKLFF
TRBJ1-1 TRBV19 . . TGTGCCAGTAGTATAGTGGGCTTGAACACTGAAGCTTTCTTT CASSIVGLNTEAFF
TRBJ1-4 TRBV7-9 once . TGTGCCAGCAGCTTGCGCTACAGTGAAAAACTGTTTTTT CASSLRYSEKLFF
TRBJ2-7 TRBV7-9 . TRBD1 TGTGCCAGCAGCGCCGGGGACAGGGGGACCTACGAGCAGTACTTC CASSAGDRGTYEQYF
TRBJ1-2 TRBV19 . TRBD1 TGTGCCAGTAGTGACAGGGGGCTGAGTAACTATGGCTACACCTTC CASSDRGLSNYGYTF
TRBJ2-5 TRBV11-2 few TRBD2 TGTGCCAGCAACCCCGGTCGGGGGGGGCGAGAGACCCAGTACTTC CASNPGRGGRETQYF
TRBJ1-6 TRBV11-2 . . TGTGCCAGCAGCCGAAGCAGGGTAGACTATAATTCACCCCTCCACTTT CASSRSRVDYNSPLHF
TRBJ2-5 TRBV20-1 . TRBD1 TGCAGTGCTAGTGGGCCCTCCTCACAGGGGGCAGCGGAGACCCAGTACTTC CSASGPSSQGAAETQYF
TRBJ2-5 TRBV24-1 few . TGTGCCACCGGGCAGTCCAGGGCAGGAGAGACCCAGTACTTC CATGQSRAGETQYF
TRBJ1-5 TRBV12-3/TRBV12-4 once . TGTGCCAGCAGTTTTGACAGGAATCAGCCCCAGCATTTT CASSFDRNQPQHF
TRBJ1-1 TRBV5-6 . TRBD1 TGTGCCAGCAGCTTGGACAGGGGGTTGGTTGAAGCTTTCTTT CASSLDRGLVEAFF
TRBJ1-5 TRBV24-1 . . TGTGCCACCAGTGAGGGAGGAATGGGGATGCAGCCCCAGCATTTT CATSEGGMGMQPQHF
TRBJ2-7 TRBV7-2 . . TGTGCCAGCAGCTTAGGCCCGGCTACCCGGGGGTCCTACGAGCAGTACTTC CASSLGPATRGSYEQYF
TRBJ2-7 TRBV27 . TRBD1 TGTGCCAGCAGTTTATCGGGGACAGGCGCTTCTTACTTC CASSLSGTGASYF
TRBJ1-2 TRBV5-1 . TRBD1 TGCGCCAGCAGCTTACCGGGACAGCCGGCCTCTGGCTACACCTTC CASSLPGQPASGYTF